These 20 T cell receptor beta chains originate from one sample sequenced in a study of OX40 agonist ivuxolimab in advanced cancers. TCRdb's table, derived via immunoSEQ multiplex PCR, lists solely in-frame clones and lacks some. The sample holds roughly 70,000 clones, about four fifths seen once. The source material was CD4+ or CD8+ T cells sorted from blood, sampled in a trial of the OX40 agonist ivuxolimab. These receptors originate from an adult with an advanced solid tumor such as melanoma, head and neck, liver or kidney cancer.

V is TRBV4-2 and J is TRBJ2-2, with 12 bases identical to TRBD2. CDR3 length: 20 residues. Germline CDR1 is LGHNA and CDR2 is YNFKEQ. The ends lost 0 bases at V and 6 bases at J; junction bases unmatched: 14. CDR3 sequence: CASSQELKGLAGGHAGELFF. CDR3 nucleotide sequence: TGTGCCAGCAGCCAAGAGTTAAAAGGGCTAGCGGGAGGGCACGCCGGGGAGCTGTTTTTT.

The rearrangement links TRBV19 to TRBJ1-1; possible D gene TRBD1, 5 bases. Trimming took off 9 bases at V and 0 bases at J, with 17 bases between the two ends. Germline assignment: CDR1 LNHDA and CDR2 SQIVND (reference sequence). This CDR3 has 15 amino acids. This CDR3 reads CASNLVGTLNTEAFF. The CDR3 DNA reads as TGTGCCAGCAATTTGGTGGGGACGTTGAACACTGAAGCTTTCTTT.

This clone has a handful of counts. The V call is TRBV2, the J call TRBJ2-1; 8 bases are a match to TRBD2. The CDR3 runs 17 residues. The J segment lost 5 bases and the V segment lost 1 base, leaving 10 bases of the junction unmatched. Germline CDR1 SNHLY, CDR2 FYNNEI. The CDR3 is CASSEVAGGERDNEQFF. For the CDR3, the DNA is TGTGCCAGCAGTGAAGTTGCCGGGGGGGAGAGGGACAATGAGCAGTTCTTC.

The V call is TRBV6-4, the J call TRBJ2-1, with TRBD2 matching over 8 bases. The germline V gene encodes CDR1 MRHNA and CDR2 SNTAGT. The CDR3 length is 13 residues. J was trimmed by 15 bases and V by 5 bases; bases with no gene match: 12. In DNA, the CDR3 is TGTGCCAGCAGTTCAACTAGCGGAGCGCGCACGTTCTTC. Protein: CASSSTSGARTFF.

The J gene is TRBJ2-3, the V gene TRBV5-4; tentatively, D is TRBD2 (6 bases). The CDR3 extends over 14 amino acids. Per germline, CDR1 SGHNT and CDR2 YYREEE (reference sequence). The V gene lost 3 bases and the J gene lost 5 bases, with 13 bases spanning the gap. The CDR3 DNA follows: TGTGCCAGCAGCTCCCCCACAGCGGGAGATACGCAGTATTTT. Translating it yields CASSSPTAGDTQYF.

The CDR3 region has the DNA TGCGCCAGCAGCCCCGCCGACAGGGCGCGCGAGCAGTACTTC. Translated, it gives CASSPADRAREQYF. The chain carries TRBV4-1 and TRBJ2-7; 7 bases are shared with TRBD1. The CDR3 loop spans 14 amino acids. The V and J ends lost 4 bases and 6 bases, in that order; junction bases with no gene match: 9. Germline loops: CDR1 MGHRA, CDR2 YSYEKL.

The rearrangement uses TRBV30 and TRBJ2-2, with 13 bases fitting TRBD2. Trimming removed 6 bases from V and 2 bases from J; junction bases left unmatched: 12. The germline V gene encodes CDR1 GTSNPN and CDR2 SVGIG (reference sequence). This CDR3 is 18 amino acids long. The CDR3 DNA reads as TGTGCCTGTCCACAAGGACTAGCGGGAGACCCTAACACCGGGGAGCTGTTTTTT. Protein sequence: CACPQGLAGDPNTGELFF.

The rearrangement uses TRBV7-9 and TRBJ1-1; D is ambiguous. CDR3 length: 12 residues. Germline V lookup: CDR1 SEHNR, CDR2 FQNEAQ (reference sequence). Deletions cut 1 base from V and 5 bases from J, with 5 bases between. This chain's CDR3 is CASSLGATEAFF. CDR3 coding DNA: TGTGCCAGCAGCTTAGGAGCAACTGAAGCTTTCTTT.

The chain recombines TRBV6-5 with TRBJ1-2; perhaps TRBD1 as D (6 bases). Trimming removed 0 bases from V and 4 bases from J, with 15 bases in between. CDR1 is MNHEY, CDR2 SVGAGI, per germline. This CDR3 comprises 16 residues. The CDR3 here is CASSYSAQGPLYGYTF. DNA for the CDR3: TGTGCCAGCAGTTACTCGGCTCAGGGGCCCCTCTATGGCTACACCTTC.

As DNA, the CDR3 is TGTGCCAGCAGCGTAAGCCAGGGGGGCGTATTCACTGAAGCTTTCTTT. It translates to CASSVSQGGVFTEAFF. The rearrangement uses TRBV9 and TRBJ1-1; 7 positions agree with TRBD1. The CDR3 spans 16 residues. The trim removed 1 base at V and 4 bases at J, leaving 10 bases unmatched. The germline V gene encodes CDR1 SGDLS and CDR2 YYNGEE. Variable domain in full (rest from reference TRBV9 and TRBJ1-1): DSGVTQTPKHLITATGQRVTLRCSPRSGDLSVYWYQQSLDQGLQFLIQYYNGEERAKGNILERFSAQQFPDLHSELNLSSLELGDSALYFCASSVSQGGVFTEAFFGQGTRLTVV.

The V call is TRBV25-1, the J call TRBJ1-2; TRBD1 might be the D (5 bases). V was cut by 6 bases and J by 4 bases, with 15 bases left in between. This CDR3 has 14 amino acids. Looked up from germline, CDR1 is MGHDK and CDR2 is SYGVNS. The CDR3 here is CASRGVSRVYGYTF. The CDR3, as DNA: TGTGCCAGCAGAGGGGTCTCCCGGGTCTATGGCTACACCTTC.

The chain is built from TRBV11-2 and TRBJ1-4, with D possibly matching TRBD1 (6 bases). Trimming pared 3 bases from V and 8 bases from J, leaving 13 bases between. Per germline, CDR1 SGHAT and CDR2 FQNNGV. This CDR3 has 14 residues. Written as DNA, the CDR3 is TGTGCCAGCAGCTTCTACGGGGGGCAAGAAAAACTGTTTTTT. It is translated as CASSFYGGQEKLFF.

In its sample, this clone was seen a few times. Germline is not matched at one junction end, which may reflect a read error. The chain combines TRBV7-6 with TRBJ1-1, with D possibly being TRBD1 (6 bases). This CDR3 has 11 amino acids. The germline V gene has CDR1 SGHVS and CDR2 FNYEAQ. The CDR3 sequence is CASSLDRVISF. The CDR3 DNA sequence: TGTGCCAGCAGCTTAGACAGGGTAATATCCTTT.

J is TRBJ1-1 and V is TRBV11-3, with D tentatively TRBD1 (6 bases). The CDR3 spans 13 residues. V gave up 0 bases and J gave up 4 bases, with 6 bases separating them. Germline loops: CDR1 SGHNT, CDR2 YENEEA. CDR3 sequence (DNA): TGTGCCAGCAGCTTAGAAGGGGGCACTGAAGCTTTCTTT. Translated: CASSLEGGTEAFF.

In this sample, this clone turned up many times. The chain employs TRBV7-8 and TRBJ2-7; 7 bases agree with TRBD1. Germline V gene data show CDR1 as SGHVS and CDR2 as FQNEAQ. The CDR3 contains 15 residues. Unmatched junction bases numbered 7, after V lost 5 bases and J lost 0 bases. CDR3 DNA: TGTGCCAGCAGCCCCCACAGGGGCCCCTCCTACGAGCAGTACTTC. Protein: CASSPHRGPSYEQYF.

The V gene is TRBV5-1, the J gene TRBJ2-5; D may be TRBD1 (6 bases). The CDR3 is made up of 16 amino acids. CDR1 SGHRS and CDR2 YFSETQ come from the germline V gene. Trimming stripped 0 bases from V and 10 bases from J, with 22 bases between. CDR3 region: CASSLAVGRGHAGQYF. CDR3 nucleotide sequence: TGCGCCAGCAGCTTGGCCGTGGGCAGGGGCCATGCAGGCCAGTACTTC.

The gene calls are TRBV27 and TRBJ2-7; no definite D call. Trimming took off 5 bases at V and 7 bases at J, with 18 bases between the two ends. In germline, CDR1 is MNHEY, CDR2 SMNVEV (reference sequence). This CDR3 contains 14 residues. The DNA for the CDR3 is TGTGCCAGCAGTCGCCCAGTGAGGCCCTGGGAGCAGTACTTC. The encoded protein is CASSRPVRPWEQYF.

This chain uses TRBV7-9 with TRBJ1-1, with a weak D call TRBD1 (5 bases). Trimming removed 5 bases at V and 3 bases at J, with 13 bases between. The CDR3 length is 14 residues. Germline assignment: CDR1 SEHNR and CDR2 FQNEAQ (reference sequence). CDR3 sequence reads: CASSATGSDTEAFF. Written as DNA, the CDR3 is TGTGCCAGCAGCGCCACAGGCTCCGACACTGAAGCTTTCTTT. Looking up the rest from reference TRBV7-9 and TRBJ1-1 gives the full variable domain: DTGVSQNPRHKITKRGQNVTFRCDPISEHNRLYWYRQTLGQGPEFLTYFQNEAQLEKSRLLSDRFSAERPKGSFSTLEIQRTEQGDSAMYLCASSATGSDTEAFFGQGTRLTVV.

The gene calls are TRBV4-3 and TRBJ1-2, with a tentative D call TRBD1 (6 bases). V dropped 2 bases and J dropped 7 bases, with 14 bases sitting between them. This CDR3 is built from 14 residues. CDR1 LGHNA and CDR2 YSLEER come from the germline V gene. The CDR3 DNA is TGCGCCAGCAGCCAATCTACAGGGTCCTCTGGCTACACCTTC. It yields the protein CASSQSTGSSGYTF.

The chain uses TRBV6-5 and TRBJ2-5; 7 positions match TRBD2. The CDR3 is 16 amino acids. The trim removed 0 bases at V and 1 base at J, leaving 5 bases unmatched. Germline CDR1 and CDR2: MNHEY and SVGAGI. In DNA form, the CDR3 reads TGTGCCAGCAGTTACTCTGGGACTACGCCCCAAGAGACCCAGTACTTC. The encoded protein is CASSYSGTTPQETQYF.